This is a list of T cell receptor beta chains from one sample in a study of control samples from healthy donors and cancer patients. TCRdb keeps only in-frame clones here, not all; method: immunoSEQ multiplex PCR. The sample lists 140,000 or so clones; 91% were seen once. Sequencing was performed on blood. The receptors stem from a young man in good health. Both conserved end residues are part of each CDR3. The D gene is left open where the match is weak. Some rows mark clone size as missing; the rest say once, few, many or name a class of expanded clone.

clone_size | j_call | v_call | d_call | cdr3_aa | cdr3_nt
- | TRBJ2-7 | TRBV5-4 | TRBD2 | CASSLDGLATLGEQYF | TGTGCCAGCAGCCTCGACGGACTAGCGACACTGGGCGAGCAGTACTTC
- | TRBJ1-1 | TRBV12-3/TRBV12-4 | - | CASSTGVNTEAFF | TGTGCCAGCTCGACAGGAGTGAACACTGAAGCTTTCTTT
- | TRBJ1-2 | TRBV21-1 | - | CASSPRTANYGYTF | TGTGCCAGCAGCCCCAGAACCGCTAACTATGGCTACACCTTC
- | TRBJ2-5 | TRBV5-1 | TRBD1 | CASSFDRAQQETQYF | TGCGCCAGCAGCTTCGACAGGGCCCAACAAGAGACCCAGTACTTC
once | TRBJ1-6 | TRBV19 | TRBD1 | CASSMTGGNSPLHF | TGTGCCAGTAGTATGACAGGGGGGAATTCACCCCTCCACTTT
few | TRBJ1-2 | TRBV6-1 | - | CASSEQQVAGYTF | TGTGCCAGCAGTGAACAACAGGTTGCGGGCTACACCTTC
once | TRBJ1-1 | TRBV5-1 | TRBD1 | CASSLEGTGVSEAFF | TGCGCCAGCAGCTTAGAAGGGACAGGGGTTTCTGAAGCTTTCTTT
- | TRBJ1-1 | TRBV7-9 | - | CASSLRGVRPLMNTEAFF | TGTGCCAGCAGCTTAAGAGGGGTGAGGCCCCTAATGAACACTGAAGCTTTCTTT
- | TRBJ1-4 | TRBV30 | - | CAWSATGSTNEKLFF | TGTGCCTGGAGTGCCACAGGGTCAACTAATGAAAAACTGTTTTTT
- | TRBJ2-3 | TRBV7-3 | - | CASSLMRGSADTQYF | TGTGCCAGCAGCTTAATGAGAGGGAGCGCAGATACGCAGTATTTT
- | TRBJ2-1 | TRBV5-1 | TRBD1 | CASSFGQGYNEQFF | TGCGCCAGCAGCTTTGGACAGGGCTACAATGAGCAGTTCTTC
once | TRBJ1-1 | TRBV2 | - | CASNQGDSGTEAFF | TGTGCCAGCAATCAGGGAGATAGTGGCACTGAAGCTTTCTTT
- | TRBJ1-3 | TRBV9 | TRBD1 | CASSPQTGANTIYF | TGTGCCAGCAGCCCTCAGACAGGGGCAAACACCATATATTTT
once | TRBJ1-2 | TRBV9 | TRBD1 | CASSAPDRGYYGYTF | TGTGCCAGCAGCGCCCCGGACAGGGGTTACTATGGCTACACCTTC
- | TRBJ1-2 | TRBV19 | - | CASSIDEGTDGYTF | TGTGCCAGTAGTATAGATGAAGGGACGGATGGCTACACCTTC
- | TRBJ2-1 | TRBV11-3 | - | CASSLGTLDRNEQFF | TGTGCCAGCAGCTTAGGGACGCTTGACAGGAATGAGCAGTTCTTC
- | TRBJ1-1 | TRBV27 | - | CASSFGSSAEAFF | TGTGCCAGCAGTTTTGGTTCATCGGCTGAAGCTTTCTTT
- | TRBJ1-2 | TRBV5-4 | - | CASSVSEGNYGYTF | TGTGCCAGCAGCGTCTCAGAGGGGAACTATGGCTACACCTTC
- | TRBJ1-1 | TRBV19 | - | CASNMDTLNTEAFF | TGTGCCAGTAATATGGACACCTTGAACACTGAAGCTTTCTTT
- | TRBJ2-7 | TRBV6-2/TRBV6-3 | TRBD2 | CASSYQGLAEYEQYF | TGTGCCAGCAGTTACCAGGGACTAGCCGAATACGAGCAGTACTTC
- | TRBJ1-2 | TRBV20-1 | - | CSASVSQALGYTF | TGCAGTGCTAGTGTTTCCCAGGCACTGGGCTACACCTTC
few | TRBJ1-2 | TRBV20-1 | - | CSARWVGAHTF | TGCAGTGCTAGGTGGGTGGGTGCCCACACCTTC
- | TRBJ2-1 | TRBV7-6 | TRBD2 | CASSLAMFREGLAVGNEQFF | TGTGCCAGCAGCTTAGCGATGTTTAGAGAGGGACTAGCGGTGGGCAATGAGCAGTTCTTC
- | TRBJ1-6 | TRBV13 | - | CASSLGDGNSPLHF | TGTGCCAGCAGCTTAGGCGACGGAAATTCACCCCTCCACTTT
- | TRBJ1-2 | TRBV14 | - | CASSQDYGQSRNGYTF | TGTGCCAGCAGCCAAGATTATGGACAGTCGAGAAATGGCTACACCTTC
- | TRBJ2-7 | TRBV10-3 | TRBD2 | CAIRTSGTTYEQYF | TGTGCCATCAGGACTAGCGGGACAACCTACGAGCAGTACTTC
- | TRBJ1-2 | TRBV2 | - | CASSEAGSSYYGYTF | TGTGCCAGCAGTGAGGCGGGTTCAAGTTATTATGGCTACACCTTC
- | TRBJ1-1 | TRBV6-2/TRBV6-3 | TRBD1 | CASSRDSMNTEAFF | TGTGCCAGCAGTCGGGACAGCATGAACACTGAAGCTTTCTTT
- | TRBJ1-6 | TRBV27 | TRBD1 | CASSLLRQGNSPLHF | TGTGCCAGCAGTTTATTGAGACAGGGTAATTCACCCCTCCACTTT
once | TRBJ1-5 | TRBV6-5 | TRBD1 | CASSQRQGFNQPQHF | TGTGCCAGCAGTCAGAGACAGGGTTTCAATCAGCCCCAGCATTTT
- | TRBJ1-4 | TRBV10-3 | - | CAISERAAGEKLFF | TGTGCCATCAGTGAGCGGGCCGCGGGTGAAAAACTGTTTTTT
- | TRBJ2-7 | TRBV27 | - | CASSLWAEGFEQYF | TGTGCCAGCAGTTTGTGGGCCGAAGGCTTCGAGCAGTACTTC
- | TRBJ2-5 | TRBV29-1 | TRBD1 | CSVDPGQGAEETQYF | TGCAGCGTTGACCCGGGACAGGGGGCGGAGGAGACCCAGTACTTC
few | TRBJ2-3 | TRBV9 | - | CASSPGWYTDTQYF | TGTGCCAGCAGCCCAGGGTGGTACACAGATACGCAGTATTTT
once | TRBJ1-1 | TRBV25-1 | - | CASSEWAPNTEAFF | TGTGCCAGCAGTGAATGGGCTCCGAACACTGAAGCTTTCTTT
- | TRBJ2-2 | TRBV5-1 | TRBD1 | CASSLEGTGDTGELFF | TGCGCCAGCAGCTTGGAGGGGACAGGGGACACCGGGGAGCTGTTTTTT
- | TRBJ2-2 | TRBV24-1 | - | CATQLSGDTGELFF | TGTGCCACCCAACTTAGCGGCGACACCGGGGAGCTGTTTTTT
- | TRBJ1-1 | TRBV27 | - | CASRLGATEAFF | TGTGCCAGCAGGCTAGGGGCCACTGAAGCTTTCTTT
- | TRBJ1-3 | TRBV11-2 | TRBD1 | CASNPGQGILAGNTIYF | TGTGCCAGCAACCCGGGACAGGGTATACTGGCTGGAAACACCATATATTTT
- | TRBJ2-1 | TRBV5-1 | TRBD2 | CASSTSGGARNEQFF | TGCGCCAGCAGTACTAGCGGGGGGGCCCGGAATGAGCAGTTCTTC
few | TRBJ1-6 | TRBV2 | - | CASSEGTAAYSPLHF | TGTGCCAGCAGTGAGGGGACGGCGGCTTATTCACCCCTCCACTTT